These T cell receptor beta chains were read from a single sample in a study of human T cells and chemical hapten exposure. TCRdb fed the RACE reads into MiXCR, producing one record per CDR3 protein. The sample comprises tens of thousands of distinct CDR3 sequences, around 6.6% of which are singletons, and under 2% rests with the top ten. The sample consisted of whole blood, taken in connection with sensitization to the hapten diphenylcyclopropenone (DPC). These receptors came from a woman aged 30 to 39 with alopecia areata. Some clones in this sample may be carry-over from other donors' samples. The CDR3 runs from the conserved cysteine through the conserved F or W. The D gene is left open where the match is weak. Where a row states a size, it is once, few, many or the class of an expanded clone; other rows omit it.

d_gene: .
abundance: many
v_gene: TRBV10-3
j_gene: TRBJ1-3
CDR3nt: TGTGCCATCAGTATAGACAGGAACGGAAACACCATATATTTT
CDR3aa: CAISIDRNGNTIYF

d_gene: .
abundance: many
v_gene: TRBV5-1
j_gene: TRBJ1-1
CDR3nt: TGCGCCAGCAGCTCTACTGGGACGGTGAACACTGAAGCTTTCTTT
CDR3aa: CASSSTGTVNTEAFF

d_gene: .
abundance: many
v_gene: TRBV12-3/TRBV12-4
j_gene: TRBJ2-5
CDR3nt: TGTGCCAGCAGTTTTGACTTTGAGACCCAGTACTTC
CDR3aa: CASSFDFETQYF

d_gene: TRBD1
abundance: many
v_gene: TRBV6-2/TRBV6-3
j_gene: TRBJ1-5
CDR3nt: TGTGCCAGCAGCCCGACAGGGGTGAGCAATCAGCCCCAGCATTTT
CDR3aa: CASSPTGVSNQPQHF

d_gene: TRBD2
abundance: many
v_gene: TRBV6-5
j_gene: TRBJ2-1
CDR3nt: TGTGCCAGCAGTTACGGGCGGGAGCTAGGGGAGCAGTTCTTC
CDR3aa: CASSYGRELGEQFF

d_gene: .
abundance: .
v_gene: TRBV3-1
j_gene: TRBJ1-1
CDR3nt: TGTGCCAGCAGCCTTGGGTCTTCCGAAGCTTTCTTT
CDR3aa: CASSLGSSEAFF

d_gene: TRBD1
abundance: many
v_gene: TRBV6-4
j_gene: TRBJ2-1
CDR3nt: TGTGCCAGCAGTGAGGGACAGCTTTCCAATGAGCAGTTCTTC
CDR3aa: CASSEGQLSNEQFF

d_gene: .
abundance: many
v_gene: TRBV24-1
j_gene: TRBJ2-3
CDR3nt: TGTGCCACCAGTGCGTCGGGAGATACGCAGTATTTT
CDR3aa: CATSASGDTQYF

d_gene: .
abundance: many
v_gene: TRBV6-5
j_gene: TRBJ2-3
CDR3nt: TGTGCCAGCAGTTACTCGAGTCGGGGGGCCCCAGATACGCAGTATTTT
CDR3aa: CASSYSSRGAPDTQYF

d_gene: TRBD1
abundance: many
v_gene: TRBV6-5
j_gene: TRBJ2-5
CDR3nt: TGTGCCAGCAGCCTGAGCAACAGGGGAAGAGAGACCCAGTACTTC
CDR3aa: CASSLSNRGRETQYF

d_gene: TRBD2
abundance: .
v_gene: TRBV9
j_gene: TRBJ2-3
CDR3nt: TGTGCCAGCAGCTCTGGACTAGCGGGACCTATCACAGATACGCAGTATTTT
CDR3aa: CASSSGLAGPITDTQYF

d_gene: .
abundance: many
v_gene: TRBV30
j_gene: TRBJ1-2
CDR3nt: TGTGCCTGGAGTGCAATGCAAGTGGATCTCACCTTC
CDR3aa: CAWSAMQVDLTF

d_gene: TRBD1
abundance: many
v_gene: TRBV12-3/TRBV12-4
j_gene: TRBJ1-1
CDR3nt: TGTGCCAGCCAGGGACAGGGTGACACTGAAGCTTTCTTT
CDR3aa: CASQGQGDTEAFF

d_gene: .
abundance: many
v_gene: TRBV27
j_gene: TRBJ1-1
CDR3nt: TGTGCCAGCAGTTCCGCACTCAGGGACGGTACTGCTGAAGCTTTCTTT
CDR3aa: CASSSALRDGTAEAFF

d_gene: .
abundance: .
v_gene: TRBV18
j_gene: TRBJ1-2
CDR3nt: TGTGCCAGCTCACCGGACGGATTACGTGGCTACACCTTC
CDR3aa: CASSPDGLRGYTF

d_gene: TRBD1
abundance: many
v_gene: TRBV28
j_gene: TRBJ2-1
CDR3nt: TGTGCCAGCACCAAGGACAGGGTGGGCAATGAGCAGTTCTTC
CDR3aa: CASTKDRVGNEQFF

d_gene: .
abundance: many
v_gene: TRBV19
j_gene: TRBJ2-5
CDR3nt: TGTGCCAGTAGTTCCCGGGGTAGTTTGGAGACCCAGTACTTC
CDR3aa: CASSSRGSLETQYF

d_gene: .
abundance: few
v_gene: TRBV6-1
j_gene: TRBJ1-6
CDR3nt: TGTGCCAGCAGTGAATTTGGGTATTCACCCCTCCACTTT
CDR3aa: CASSEFGYSPLHF

d_gene: .
abundance: .
v_gene: TRBV2
j_gene: TRBJ1-1
CDR3nt: TGTGCCAGCAGTGGGGGGGCTTTCACTGAAGCTTTCTTT
CDR3aa: CASSGGAFTEAFF

d_gene: .
abundance: many
v_gene: TRBV15
j_gene: TRBJ2-5
CDR3nt: TGTGCCACCAGCAGAGATTCAAGAGAGACCCAGTACTTC
CDR3aa: CATSRDSRETQYF

d_gene: .
abundance: .
v_gene: TRBV12-1
j_gene: TRBJ1-5
CDR3nt: TGTGCCAGCAGCTGGGGACGGGACAATCAGCCCCAGCATTTT
CDR3aa: CASSWGRDNQPQHF

d_gene: TRBD1
abundance: many
v_gene: TRBV3-1
j_gene: TRBJ2-1
CDR3nt: TGTGCCAGCAGCCACTCCGGGACAGGAGACAATGAGCAGTTCTTC
CDR3aa: CASSHSGTGDNEQFF

d_gene: TRBD1
abundance: many
v_gene: TRBV7-9
j_gene: TRBJ2-3
CDR3nt: TGTGCCAGCAGCTCGACAGGGGGAATAGATACGCAGTATTTT
CDR3aa: CASSSTGGIDTQYF

d_gene: TRBD2
abundance: many
v_gene: TRBV20-1
j_gene: TRBJ2-3
CDR3nt: TGCAGTGCTAGAGGGGCGGCGCGGGGGGTGACAGATACGCAGTATTTT
CDR3aa: CSARGAARGVTDTQYF

d_gene: TRBD1
abundance: many
v_gene: TRBV29-1
j_gene: TRBJ1-1
CDR3nt: TGCAGCGTTGAAGTCGTTGCCCTCTGGACAGGGGAAAGCCCCGGGGCTTTCTTT
CDR3aa: CSVEVVALWTGESPGAFF

d_gene: TRBD1
abundance: .
v_gene: TRBV7-2
j_gene: TRBJ1-1
CDR3nt: TGTGCCAGCAAACCCCGAGGGGGACAGCTAAACACTGAAGCTTTCTTT
CDR3aa: CASKPRGGQLNTEAFF

d_gene: .
abundance: many
v_gene: TRBV7-2
j_gene: TRBJ2-3
CDR3nt: TGTGCCAGCAGCTCGATTCCGGGGTACACAGATACGCAGTATTTT
CDR3aa: CASSSIPGYTDTQYF

d_gene: .
abundance: medium-sized
v_gene: TRBV7-2
j_gene: TRBJ2-6
CDR3nt: TGTGCCAGCAGCTACAACAGTCCTGGGGCCAACGTCCTGACTTTC
CDR3aa: CASSYNSPGANVLTF

d_gene: .
abundance: .
v_gene: TRBV29-1
j_gene: TRBJ1-2
CDR3nt: TGCAGCGTTGAACAGGAGTATGGCTACACCTTC
CDR3aa: CSVEQEYGYTF

d_gene: .
abundance: many
v_gene: TRBV12-3/TRBV12-4
j_gene: TRBJ2-1
CDR3nt: TGTGCCAGCACGAGGGGGAGCGAGCAGTTCTTC
CDR3aa: CASTRGSEQFF

d_gene: TRBD1
abundance: .
v_gene: TRBV5-4
j_gene: TRBJ2-2
CDR3nt: TGTGCCAGCAGCCCGGGGGACAGGGGCTCGAACACCGGGGAGCTGTTTTTT
CDR3aa: CASSPGDRGSNTGELFF

d_gene: TRBD2
abundance: many
v_gene: TRBV24-1
j_gene: TRBJ2-3
CDR3nt: TGTGCCACCAGTGATAGTAGCGGGGGGTCCTCCAGTGATACGCAGTATTTT
CDR3aa: CATSDSSGGSSSDTQYF

d_gene: .
abundance: .
v_gene: TRBV12-3/TRBV12-4
j_gene: TRBJ2-7
CDR3nt: TGTGCCAGCAGTTTCAGGCAGGGTGGTTACGAGCAGTACTTC
CDR3aa: CASSFRQGGYEQYF

d_gene: .
abundance: .
v_gene: TRBV4-1
j_gene: TRBJ1-2
CDR3nt: TGCGCCAGCAGCCAAGTAGTCCCGCAGTCAGGTGGCGATGGCTACACCTTC
CDR3aa: CASSQVVPQSGGDGYTF

d_gene: .
abundance: .
v_gene: TRBV27
j_gene: TRBJ1-4
CDR3nt: TGTGCCAGCAGAAAACAGGGAATTAATGAAAAACTGTTTTTT
CDR3aa: CASRKQGINEKLFF

d_gene: .
abundance: few
v_gene: TRBV20-1
j_gene: TRBJ2-7
CDR3nt: TGCAGTGCCCATGGCGTTACCTACGAGCAGTACTTC
CDR3aa: CSAHGVTYEQYF

d_gene: .
abundance: .
v_gene: TRBV7-2
j_gene: TRBJ1-1
CDR3nt: TGTGCCAGCAGCATAGACAGGAACACTGAAGCTTTCTTT
CDR3aa: CASSIDRNTEAFF

d_gene: .
abundance: few
v_gene: TRBV15
j_gene: TRBJ1-1
CDR3nt: TGTGCCACCAGCAGAGATCCTCAGGTTTTCACTGAAGCTTTCTTT
CDR3aa: CATSRDPQVFTEAFF